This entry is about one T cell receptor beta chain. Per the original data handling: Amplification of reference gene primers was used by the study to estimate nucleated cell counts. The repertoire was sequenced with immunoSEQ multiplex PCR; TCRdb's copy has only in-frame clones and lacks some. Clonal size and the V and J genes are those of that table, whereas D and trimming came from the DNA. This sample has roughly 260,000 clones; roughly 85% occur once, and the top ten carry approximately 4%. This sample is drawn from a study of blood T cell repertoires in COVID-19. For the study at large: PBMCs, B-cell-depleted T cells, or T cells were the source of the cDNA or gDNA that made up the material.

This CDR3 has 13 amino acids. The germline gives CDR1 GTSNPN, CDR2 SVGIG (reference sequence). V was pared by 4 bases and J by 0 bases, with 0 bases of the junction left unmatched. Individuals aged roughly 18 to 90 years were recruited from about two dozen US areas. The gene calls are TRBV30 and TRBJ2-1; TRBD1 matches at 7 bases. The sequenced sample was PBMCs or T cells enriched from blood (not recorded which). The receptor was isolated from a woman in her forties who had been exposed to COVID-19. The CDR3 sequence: CAWNRGSYNEQFF. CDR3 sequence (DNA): TGTGCCTGGAACAGGGGCTCCTACAATGAGCAGTTCTTC.